This T cell receptor beta chain was identified in a study of blood T cell repertoires in COVID-19 (TCRdb year 2020). Regarding the study in general: The collaborator samples originated in the United States, Italy and Spain and spanned the acute and convalescent phases of COVID-19. Where HLA class I and class II types were available, the types were taken from metadata supplied by the sample provider, not from assay-based typing. Subjects who had been exposed to COVID-19, were actively infected with it, or had recovered from it provided the deeply sampled blood TCRbeta repertoires that made up the dataset. Samples were obtained from the ongoing ImmuneRACE study (first 160 participants) and from over 1,000 subjects provided by 6 global collaborators. The prospective study material was composed of cDNA or gDNA derived from T cells, B-cell-depleted T cells, or PBMCs. A freely available public database, intended as a resource for researchers studying the immune response to SARS-CoV-2, is where the repertoires were released. A de-identified subject ID, COVID-19 status, age in years and sex were almost always included in the sample metadata.

TCRbeta CDR3 regions were amplified from genomic DNA using the immunoSEQ Assay, a bias-controlled multiplex PCR. In the source study's methods: Nucleated cell counts per sample were estimated from amplification of reference gene primers within the assay. Sequence reads were collapsed and filtered to measure the absolute abundance of every unique TCRbeta CDR3 rearrangement. For each sample, productive Simpson clonality was calculated as the square root of Simpson's diversity index across productive rearrangements. Drawn from immuneACCESS, this table holds only the in-frame rearrangements with V and J called that TCRdb kept. Clones are partly lost; checked studies trace under half to an unresolved V gene and leave the rest unexplained. V and J calls and clone size are as listed in that table; D and trimming were resolved from the DNA. The table for this sample lists 200,000 to 250,000 clones; around 90% of them were counted only once. The biggest ten clones account for approximately 2.4% of the sample.

On the study overall, not on this receptor specifically: The amount of clinical and demographic metadata varied by source and participant and was provided uncurated.

A remark on this clone: The antigen this receptor binds is unknown. Base qualities are missing; no much larger clone stands one base away.

V loses 9 bases of germline sequence and J loses 7 bases, and the interval between the two ends is 19 bases. CDR1 MNHEY and CDR2 SVGAGI were looked up in the germline V gene. From its cysteine to its phenylalanine, the CDR3 spans 14 amino acids. Only CDR3 DNA remains: 42 bases, in frame from the first base. One collaborating source in Seattle enrolled patients while the patients were actively infected and followed the patients over time throughout the course of disease. The collaborating institutions used their own protocols to collect whole blood in K2EDTA tubes. For TCRbeta analysis, collaborator samples were shipped as frozen whole blood, as isolated PBMCs, or as DNA extracted from either sample type.

Sequenced material: peripheral blood. The chain was built from TRBV6-5 and TRBJ2-1, with a tentative D gene TRBD1 over 6 matching bases. The receptor was derived from a young man with COVID-19, enrolled during active disease. At the DNA level, the sequence is TGTGCCAGTCATACGAACAGGGTGATGAATGAGCAGTTCTTC. This translates into CASHTNRVMNEQFF.